Described below is a single TCR beta chain sequence and its context. Its antigen remains unknown. The record originates from a study of vaccination effects on CD4 cells after COVID-19. Study at large: Post-vaccine draws lagged the second dose by a median of 72 days.

This CDR3 region has 18 residues. Losses at the gene ends were 0 bases for V and 3 bases for J; bases not matched to a gene: 12. From germline, CDR1 is SQVTM and CDR2 ANQGSEA. Study-level results: The study found that only 1 of 255 vaccine-induced clones from healthy vaccinees cross-reacted with common cold coronaviruses.

The protocol was immunoSEQ multiplex PCR, while the TCRdb copy is restricted to in-frame clones and leaves out a portion. The top ten hold around 8.6% of the sample, which has 9,500 to 15,000 clones, roughly 70% seen once. Peptide-pool stimulation followed by sequencing identified expanded antigen-specific CD4+ clonotypes in the ViraFEST assay. At the end of roughly ten days of culture, CD4+ T cells were isolated. Everyone in the study got two shots of either the BNT162b2 or mRNA-1273 vaccine. Among the vaccine recipients, none had a prior SARS-CoV-2 infection, and nucleocapsid antibodies were negative.

Material: CD4+ T cells from PBMCs cultured with SARS-CoV-2 spike peptides, obtained after COVID-19 vaccination. This sequence originates from a human donor who received a COVID-19 vaccine. The chain employs TRBV29-1 and TRBJ2-1; 9 bases fit TRBD1. Written as DNA, the CDR3 is TGCAGCGTTGAAGATGGGCTCAGGGGACAGGGATTCTACAATGAGCAGTTCTTC. It translates to CSVEDGLRGQGFYNEQFF.